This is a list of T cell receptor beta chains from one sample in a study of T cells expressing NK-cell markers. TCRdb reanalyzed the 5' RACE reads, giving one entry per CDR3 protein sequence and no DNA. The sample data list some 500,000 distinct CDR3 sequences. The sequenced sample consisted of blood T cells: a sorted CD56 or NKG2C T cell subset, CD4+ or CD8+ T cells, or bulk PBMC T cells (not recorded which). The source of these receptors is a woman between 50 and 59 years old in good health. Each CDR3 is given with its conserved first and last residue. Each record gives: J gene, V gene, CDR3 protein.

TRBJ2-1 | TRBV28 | CASSPAGTGGKNEQFF
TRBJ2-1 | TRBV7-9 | CASSQTSGTYNEQFF
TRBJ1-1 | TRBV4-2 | CASSQEFAASNTEAFF
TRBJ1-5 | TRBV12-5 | CASGLGFRQPQHF
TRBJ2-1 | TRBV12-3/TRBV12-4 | CASSGAGVGEQFF
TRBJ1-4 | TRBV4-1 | CASSQPTGRGLREKLFF
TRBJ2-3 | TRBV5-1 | CASSLKTGGTDTQYF
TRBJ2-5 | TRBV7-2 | CASSAGGAGEETQYF
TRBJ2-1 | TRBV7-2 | CASSLAVTGHNEQFF
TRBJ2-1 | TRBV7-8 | CASSKQGSSYNEQFF
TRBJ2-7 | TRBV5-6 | CASSFKRAGGPGEQYF